One and the same sample provided the 8 T cell receptor beta chains below, sequenced in a study of Ad26.COV2.S vaccination and SARS-CoV-2 variants. Sequencing was performed with immunoSEQ multiplex PCR; in TCRdb, only in-frame clones are kept and a portion is missing. The table records 380,000 or so clones, 65% to 90% of them present only once. Noted treatment: around 19 received Ad26.COV2.S at low or high dose, single or two shots; about 5 received placebo; per-sample allocation not given. Sampling occurred on day 63 after the first vaccine or placebo injection. The sequences come from peripheral blood, collected in a trial of Ad26.COV2.S vaccine versus placebo. The source of these receptors is a person aged 18 to 59 who received the Ad26.COV2.S COVID-19 vaccine or a placebo.

The chain recombines TRBV7-3 with TRBJ2-1, with TRBD2 matching over 7 bases. CDR1 is SGHTA and CDR2 is FQGTGA in the germline V gene. J lost 6 bases, V lost 6 bases, and 8 bases had no gene match. The CDR3 contains 14 residues. The CDR3 reads CASSQGLSSNEQFF. CDR3 bases: TGTGCCAGCAGTCAGGGACTATCGAGCAATGAGCAGTTCTTC.

The V call is TRBV28, the J call TRBJ1-6; 9 nucleotides agree with TRBD1. The CDR3 runs to 15 residues. CDR1 and CDR2 from the germline V gene are MDHEN and SYDVKM. The V segment lost 3 bases and the J segment 9 bases; nucleotides outside the gene matches: 6. For the CDR3, the DNA is TGTGCCAGCAGTTTCAGGGACAGGGCGGGTTCACCCCTCCACTTT. As protein: CASSFRDRAGSPLHF.

The V call is TRBV28, the J call TRBJ1-4; the D is unclear. Germline V CDR1 and CDR2: MDHEN, SYDVKM. The CDR3 runs 14 residues. Trimming pared 3 bases from V and 8 bases from J, leaving 13 bases between. In DNA, the CDR3 is TGTGCCAGCAGTTTGATCCAGCAGAGGGAAAAACTGTTTTTT. It translates to CASSLIQQREKLFF.

The genes are TRBV7-8 and TRBJ1-5; no firm D call. V lost 0 bases to trimming and J lost 3 bases, with 6 bases between them. Germline V gene lookup returns CDR1 SGHVS and CDR2 FQNEAQ. The CDR3 runs 14 residues. The CDR3 protein is CASSLAPHNQPQHF. CDR3 nucleotide sequence: TGTGCCAGCAGCTTAGCGCCCCACAATCAGCCCCAGCATTTT.

The chain links TRBV7-9 to TRBJ1-5; perhaps TRBD1 as D (5 bases). The CDR3 is 15 amino acids. Per the germline V gene, CDR1 is SEHNR and CDR2 is FQNEAQ (reference sequence). Trimming shortened V by 5 bases and J by 3 bases, and 14 bases separated the two germline ends. The CDR3 region has the DNA TGTGCCAGCAGCCCCCAGGGCCGGGACAATCAGCCCCAGCATTTT. Amino acids: CASSPQGRDNQPQHF.

The V gene is TRBV27, the J gene TRBJ2-2; D gene uncertain. Trimming left V 3 bases short and J 3 bases short, with 5 bases between. The germline gives CDR1 MNHEY, CDR2 SMNVEV (reference sequence). CDR3 length: 13 residues. The CDR3 DNA reads as TGTGCCAGCAGTTTGGAATACACCGGGGAGCTGTTTTTT. This codes for CASSLEYTGELFF.

Worth noting for this clone: The junction and the germline gene differ at one end; a read error may be behind it. The rearrangement links TRBV28 to TRBJ2-4; the D gene is possibly TRBD1 (6 bases). Germline V gene sequence: CDR1 MDHEN, CDR2 SYDVKM. This CDR3 region has 15 residues. The CDR3 reads CAGRGLAKAKNIQYF. CDR3 in DNA: TGTGCCGGCAGGGGTTTGGCCAAGGCCAAAAACATTCAGTACTTC.

The V and J genes are TRBV9 and TRBJ1-3, with 7 bases fitting TRBD1. J lost 0 bases, V lost 3 bases, and 9 bases had no gene match. The length of the CDR3 is 17 residues. CDR1 is SGDLS and CDR2 is YYNGEE in the germline V gene. The CDR3 here is CASSGKGGTASGNTIYF. The CDR3 DNA follows: TGTGCCAGCAGCGGAAAGGGGGGGACAGCCTCTGGAAACACCATATATTTT.